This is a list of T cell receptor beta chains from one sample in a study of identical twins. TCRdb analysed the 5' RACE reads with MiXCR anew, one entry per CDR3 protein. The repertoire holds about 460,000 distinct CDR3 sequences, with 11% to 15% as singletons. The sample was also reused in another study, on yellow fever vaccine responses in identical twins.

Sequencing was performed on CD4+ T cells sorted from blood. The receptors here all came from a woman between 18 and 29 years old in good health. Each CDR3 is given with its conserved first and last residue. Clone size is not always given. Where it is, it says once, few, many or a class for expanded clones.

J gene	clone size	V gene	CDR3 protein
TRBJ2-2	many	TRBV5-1	CASSLESTGELFF
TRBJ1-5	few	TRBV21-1	CASSIRDRVGSQPQHF
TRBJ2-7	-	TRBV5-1	CASSLALGPSYEQYF
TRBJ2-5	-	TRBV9	CASSVGLRTSGGLQETQYF
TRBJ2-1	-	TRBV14	CASSQDRLAGMNEQFF
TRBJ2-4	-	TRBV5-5	CASSLGRGDIQYF
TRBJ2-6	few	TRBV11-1	CASSFGTSGGPSRGANVLTF
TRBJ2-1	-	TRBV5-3	CARSVGLASSYNEQFF
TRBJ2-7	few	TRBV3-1	CASSQFGGSYEQYF
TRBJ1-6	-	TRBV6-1	CASTNGRKNSPLHF
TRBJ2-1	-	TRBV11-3	CASSLGAELSYEQFF
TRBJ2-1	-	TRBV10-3	CAIRLTSSHEQFF
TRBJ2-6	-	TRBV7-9	CASSGGLSGANVLTF
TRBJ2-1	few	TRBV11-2	CASSLEAGGSNEQFF
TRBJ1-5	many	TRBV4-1	CASSQDRAFPYQPQHF
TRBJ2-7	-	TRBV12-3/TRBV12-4	CASSRPRGGQYEQYF
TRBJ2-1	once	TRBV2	CASSGLVSATNEQFF
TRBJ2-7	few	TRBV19	CASSPERRLARGNEQYF
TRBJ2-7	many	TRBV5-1	CASSLGRGDEQYF
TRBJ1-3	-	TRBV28	CASQGDGPGNTIYF
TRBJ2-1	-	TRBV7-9	CASSLAGTGYEQFF
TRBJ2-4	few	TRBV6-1	CASRQGQARNIQYF
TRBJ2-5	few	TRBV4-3	CASSQDLTDQETQYF
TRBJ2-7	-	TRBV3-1	CASSQGTGLEQYF
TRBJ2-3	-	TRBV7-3	CASSLRGSPTDTQYF
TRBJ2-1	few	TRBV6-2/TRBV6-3	CASSYRGSSYNEQFF
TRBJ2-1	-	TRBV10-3	CASTRESYNEQFF